Listed here are 16 T cell receptor beta chains from one sample, sequenced in a study of shared clonotypes between healthy human individuals. The repertoire was sequenced with immunoSEQ multiplex PCR; TCRdb's copy has only in-frame clones and lacks some. The data show about 2 million clones, approximately 95% seen once. Naive CD8 cells lacked CD45RO, underwent positive selection for CCR7 and left out terminally differentiated effector memory CD45RA+ cells. The sequencing input was naive CD8+ T cells sorted from blood. These TCRs come from a man between 18 and 35 years old in good health.

The chain employs TRBV19 and TRBJ1-2; D possibly corresponds to TRBD1 (5 bases). Germline V gives CDR1 LNHDA, CDR2 SQIVND (reference sequence). Trimming cost V 3 bases and J 3 bases, with 11 bases left between them. The CDR3 covers 14 residues. This chain's CDR3 is CASSMSEGYYGYTF. The CDR3 DNA reads as TGTGCCAGTAGTATGAGCGAGGGGTACTATGGCTACACCTTC.

The chain couples TRBV4-3 to TRBJ1-5, with 10 nucleotides matching TRBD1. This CDR3 region has 15 residues. The ends lost 4 bases at V and 5 bases at J; junction bases unmatched: 5. Germline CDR1 and CDR2: LGHNA and YSLEER. In nucleotides, the CDR3 is TGCGCCAGCAGCCCGGGGACAGGGGAGGATCAGCCCCAGCATTTT. It codes for CASSPGTGEDQPQHF.

CDR3 bases: TGTGCCAGTACCCTTACGTCCACCTCCTACAATGAGCAGTTCTTC. The encoded protein is CASTLTSTSYNEQFF. J is TRBJ2-1 and V is TRBV11-2, with D uncertain. This CDR3 comprises 15 residues. Per germline, CDR1 SGHAT and CDR2 FQNNGV. The V end lost 9 bases, the J end lost 0 bases, and 15 bases lay between the germline ends.

The chain combines TRBV19 with TRBJ2-1, with TRBD1 as a possible D gene (5 bases). V shed 5 bases and J shed 6 bases, with 11 bases lying between them. Germline lookup yields CDR1 LNHDA and CDR2 SQIVND (reference sequence). The CDR3 has 13 amino acids. CDR3: CASSDSFGNEQFF. For the CDR3, the DNA is TGTGCCAGTAGTGACAGTTTCGGCAATGAGCAGTTCTTC. The full variable domain, its missing parts supplied by reference TRBV19 and TRBJ2-1, is DGGITQSPKYLFRKEGQNVTLSCEQNLNHDAMYWYRQDPGQGLRLIYYSQIVNDFQKGDIAEGYSVSREKKESFPLTVTSAQKNPTAFYLCASSDSFGNEQFFGPGTRLTVL.

The chain employs TRBV19 and TRBJ2-7, with D hard to call. This CDR3 has 13 residues. With 3 bases removed from V and 5 bases from J, the gap between germline ends came to 11 bases. Per the germline V gene, CDR1 is LNHDA and CDR2 is SQIVND (reference sequence). For the CDR3, the DNA is TGTGCCAGTAGTATTCAAGGCTGGAACGAGCAGTACTTC. Amino acids: CASSIQGWNEQYF.

The chain uses TRBV5-1 and TRBJ2-7; D perhaps matches TRBD1 (6 bases). This CDR3 is 15 amino acids long. V was cut by 3 bases and J by 0 bases, with 13 bases left in between. The germline V gene has CDR1 SGHRS and CDR2 YFSETQ. CDR3 nucleotides: TGCGCCAGCAGCTGGACCGGACAGAGCTCCTACGAGCAGTACTTC. Amino acids: CASSWTGQSSYEQYF.

The chain uses TRBV4-3 and TRBJ2-1; D may be TRBD2 (5 bases). Trimming removed 3 bases at V and 7 bases at J, with 10 bases between. The germline CDR1 and CDR2 sequences are LGHNA and YSLEER. The CDR3 has 13 residues. The CDR3 spells CASSQTLENEQFF. CDR3 in DNA: TGCGCCAGCAGCCAGACACTAGAGAATGAGCAGTTCTTC.

The chain joins TRBV7-3 to TRBJ2-7; the D is unclear. V lost 4 bases and J lost 7, with 14 bases in between. CDR1 is SGHTA and CDR2 is FQGTGA in the germline V gene. The CDR3 has 13 residues. CDR3: CASSSGRFEEQYF. CDR3 nucleotides: TGTGCCAGCAGCTCTGGACGGTTTGAAGAGCAGTACTTC.

CDR3 protein: CAISLSGGAGAGELFF. CDR3 DNA: TGTGCCATCAGTCTTAGCGGGGGGGCCGGAGCCGGGGAGCTGTTTTTT. The chain recombines TRBV10-3 with TRBJ2-2; 11 bases match TRBD2. The CDR3 consists of 16 residues. Germline V lookup: CDR1 ENHRY, CDR2 SYGVKD. J gave up 6 bases and V 5 bases, and 8 bases lay outside the gene matches.

This chain connects TRBV4-1 to TRBJ1-5; no clear D. Deletions cut 0 bases from V and 2 bases from J, with 11 bases between. Germline V lookup: CDR1 MGHRA, CDR2 YSYEKL. This CDR3 spans 16 amino acids. The CDR3 is CASSQEGTVGNQPQHF. The DNA for the CDR3 is TGCGCCAGCAGCCAAGAGGGAACGGTGGGCAATCAGCCCCAGCATTTT.

J is TRBJ1-1 and V is TRBV9; TRBD1 is a possible D gene (6 bases). From germline, CDR1 is SGDLS and CDR2 YYNGEE. The CDR3 is made up of 14 amino acids. The V end lost 2 bases, the J end lost 7 bases, and 15 bases lay between the germline ends. DNA of the CDR3: TGTGCCAGCAGCGTTGGTGCGACAGGATTTGAAGCTTTCTTT. It specifies CASSVGATGFEAFF.

This chain uses TRBV28 with TRBJ2-1; D remains ambiguous. The CDR3 loop spans 13 amino acids. Trimming removed 2 bases at V and 6 bases at J, with 8 bases between. Germline CDR1 and CDR2: MDHEN and SYDVKM. CDR3 region: CASSLGIGNEQFF. CDR3 DNA sequence: TGTGCCAGCAGTTTAGGAATCGGCAATGAGCAGTTCTTC. The full variable domain, completed using reference TRBV28 and TRBJ2-1, is DVKVTQSSRYLVKRTGEKVFLECVQDMDHENMFWYRQDPGLGLRLIYFSYDVKMKEKGDIPEGYSVSREKKERFSLILESASTNQTSMYLCASSLGIGNEQFFGPGTRLTVL.

V usage is TRBV19 and J usage is TRBJ2-3; possibly TRBD2 for D (6 bases). Looked up from germline, CDR1 is LNHDA and CDR2 is SQIVND (reference sequence). CDR3 length: 15 residues. The V end lost 5 bases, the J end lost 0 bases, and 12 bases lay between the germline ends. The CDR3 is CASSVGGTSTDTQYF. CDR3 sequence (DNA): TGTGCCAGTAGTGTGGGGGGTACAAGCACAGATACGCAGTATTTT.

This clone came up a few times. The genes are TRBV27 and TRBJ1-2; D perhaps matches TRBD1 (6 bases). In germline, CDR1 is MNHEY, CDR2 SMNVEV (reference sequence). V gave up 5 bases and J gave up 4 bases, with 11 bases separating them. The CDR3 runs 13 residues. CDR3 DNA: TGTGCCAGCAGTCTTGGACAGTTCTATGGCTACACCTTC. Translating it yields CASSLGQFYGYTF.

This rearrangement joins TRBV9 to TRBJ2-3, with D perhaps matching TRBD1 (6 bases). V was shortened by 0 bases and J by 5 bases, with 16 bases between the two germline ends. The CDR3 consists of 16 residues. Germline V gene lookup returns CDR1 SGDLS and CDR2 YYNGEE. Here the CDR3 DNA reads TGTGCCAGCAGCGTAGGTCAGGGGAACGTCCGAGATACGCAGTATTTT. Its translation is CASSVGQGNVRDTQYF.

The V gene is TRBV6-5, the J gene TRBJ1-1; the D gene is possibly TRBD1 (6 bases). The CDR3 runs to 12 residues. Germline V CDR1 and CDR2: MNHEY, SVGAGI. With 6 bases removed from V and 8 bases from J, the gap between germline ends came to 13 bases. The CDR3 reads CASSQMTGEAFF. The CDR3 region has the DNA TGTGCCAGCAGCCAAATGACAGGAGAAGCTTTCTTT.